This TCR beta chain was captured in a study of blood T cells in healthy people across ages. The V gene's germline CDR1 is LNHNV and CDR2 YYDKDF (reference sequence). With 5 bases removed from V and 1 base from J, the gap between germline ends came to 12 bases. This CDR3 comprises 15 residues. A word on this clonotype: Its antigen is as yet unknown.

Findings of the study overall: The study regarded diversity estimates from one million T cells as underestimates.

Together with a sample-barcoded 5' primer, a J-beta primer mix was included in a second PCR lasting about 7 to 11 cycles. TCRdb passed the 5' RACE reads through MiXCR, listing each CDR3 protein once. The data show roughly 790,000 distinct CDR3 sequences, more than 40% seen once. The study recruited healthy Caucasian donors from Russia who were aged roughly 6 to 95. About 10 milliliters of peripheral blood were drawn from each donor into EDTA-treated tubes. The TCR was taken from a woman aged 60-70 years in good health. The sequenced sample was blood. The chain recombines TRBV15 with TRBJ2-1; possibly TRBD1 for D (6 bases). CDR3 amino acids: CATSWRQASYNEQFF. The CDR3 DNA is TGTGCCACCAGCTGGAGACAGGCTTCCTACAATGAGCAGTTCTTC.